The 22 T cell receptor beta chains below all came from one sample that was sequenced in a study of sequential checkpoint blockade in melanoma. Specified treatment: randomized to nivolumab then ipilimumab (arm A) or the reverse (arm B). Repertoires were generated with immunoSEQ multiplex PCR, while TCRdb's copy carries only in-frame clones and drops some. The sample records about 22,000 clones, over 75% being singletons. Here the sequenced sample was CD8+ T cells sorted from blood (inferred from file names), taken from a patient given nivolumab and ipilimumab in sequence. The receptors were sampled from a human donor with melanoma.

This clone was observed a handful of times. This chain uses TRBV7-9 with TRBJ1-1, with 8 bases aligning to TRBD1. This CDR3 comprises 13 residues. With V trimmed by 6 bases and J by 4 bases, 4 bases remained unmatched. Germline CDR1 is SEHNR and CDR2 is FQNEAQ (reference sequence). CDR3 residues: CASRRQGLTEAFF. DNA for the CDR3: TGTGCCAGCAGGCGACAGGGGCTCACTGAAGCTTTCTTT.

The V gene is TRBV4-3, the J gene TRBJ2-5; 9 bases match TRBD2. The V and J ends lost 0 bases and 4 bases, in that order; junction bases with no gene match: 12. The germline V gene encodes CDR1 LGHNA and CDR2 YSLEER. The CDR3 spans 18 residues. The CDR3 DNA reads TGCGCCAGCAGCCAAGATCTGGTTGGCGGGGGGGCCAGAGAGACCCAGTACTTC. It yields the protein CASSQDLVGGGARETQYF.

The J gene is TRBJ1-1, the V gene TRBV6-5; the D gene is possibly TRBD1 (5 bases). The CDR3 consists of 15 residues. V shed 4 bases and J shed 0 bases, with 12 bases lying between them. Looked up from germline, CDR1 is MNHEY and CDR2 is SVGAGI. The CDR3 nucleotides read TGTGCCAGCAGTTGGGGTGCGGGGCTGAACACTGAAGCTTTCTTT. Its protein product is CASSWGAGLNTEAFF.

The chain links TRBV7-9 to TRBJ1-2; no definite D call. The CDR3 length is 12 residues. Germline assignment: CDR1 SEHNR and CDR2 FQNEAQ (reference sequence). V gave up 4 bases and J gave up 1 base, with 4 bases separating them. DNA of the CDR3: TGTGCCAGCAGCTATCTTAACTATGGCTACACCTTC. Encoded protein: CASSYLNYGYTF.

This rearrangement joins TRBV4-1 to TRBJ1-2, with 12 bases aligning to TRBD1. This CDR3 is built from 16 residues. Germline CDR1 is MGHRA and CDR2 is YSYEKL. J was trimmed by 4 bases and V by 3 bases; bases with no gene match: 6. This CDR3 reads CASSHGTGGESYGYTF. The CDR3 region has the DNA TGCGCCAGCAGCCATGGGACAGGGGGCGAGAGCTATGGCTACACCTTC.

The V call is TRBV4-3, the J call TRBJ2-7; D may be TRBD2 (7 bases). CDR1 and CDR2 from the germline V gene are LGHNA and YSLEER. V gave up 1 base and J gave up 3 bases, with 13 bases separating them. The CDR3 consists of 15 residues. For the CDR3, the DNA is TGCGCCAGCAGCCAAGTGTGGGGAGGGGGCTACGAGCAGTACTTC. Protein: CASSQVWGGGYEQYF.

The chain is built from TRBV27 and TRBJ1-2; D is unresolved. CDR3 length equals 13 residues. The germline V gene encodes CDR1 MNHEY and CDR2 SMNVEV (reference sequence). The germline V and J ends were trimmed by 5 bases and 7 bases, with 14 bases remaining between them. DNA for the CDR3: TGTGCCAGCAGTCTACTTTCTGGTGGTGGCTACACCTTC. This codes for CASSLLSGGGYTF.

In DNA, the CDR3 is TGTGCCAGCAGCCCACCTAGGGGGAGCACAGATACGCAGTATTTT. This sequence encodes CASSPPRGSTDTQYF. The V gene is TRBV4-2, the J gene TRBJ2-3, with D possibly being TRBD1 (6 bases). The CDR3 covers 15 residues. CDR1 and CDR2 from the germline V gene are LGHNA and YNFKEQ. V dropped 4 bases and J dropped 0 bases, with 11 bases sitting between them.

The rearrangement joins TRBV4-1 to TRBJ1-1; TRBD1 is a possible D gene (6 bases). CDR1 is MGHRA and CDR2 is YSYEKL in the germline V gene. This CDR3 contains 16 residues. Trimming shortened V by 4 bases and J by 3 bases, and 18 bases separated the two germline ends. CDR3 residues: CASSRVWAGADTEAFF. CDR3 in DNA: TGCGCCAGCAGCCGAGTTTGGGCAGGGGCGGACACTGAAGCTTTCTTT.

V gene TRBV10-1 combines with J gene TRBJ1-2; 8 positions match TRBD1. This CDR3 comprises 13 residues. In germline, CDR1 is WNHNN, CDR2 SYGVQD (reference sequence). The J segment lost 5 bases and the V segment lost 3 bases, leaving 2 bases of the junction unmatched. The CDR3 here is CASSEGQGYGYTF. The CDR3 bases are TGCGCCAGCAGTGAAGGACAGGGTTATGGCTACACCTTC.

The CDR3, as DNA: TGTGCCAGCAGCCTAGGAGTGGGGGGGGGCAATGAGCAGTTCTTC. Translation gives CASSLGVGGGNEQFF. The V and J genes are TRBV7-2 and TRBJ2-1, with 7 nucleotides matching TRBD2. The CDR3 has 15 amino acids. Trimming took 5 bases from V and 6 from J; bases not matched to a gene: 10. The V gene's germline CDR1 is SGHTA and CDR2 FQGNSA.

V usage is TRBV2 and J usage is TRBJ2-5; 7 bases align to TRBD2. The V and J ends lost 9 bases and 5 bases, in that order; junction bases with no gene match: 15. This CDR3 region has 15 residues. The germline CDR1 and CDR2 sequences are SNHLY and FYNNEI. The CDR3 DNA reads as TGTGCCAGTAATGGACTAGTCTTACCGGGGGAGACCCAGTACTTC. Its translation: CASNGLVLPGETQYF.

This clone showed up just once. The genes are TRBV5-6 and TRBJ2-7; D may be TRBD1 (5 bases). V dropped 3 bases and J dropped 1 base, with 5 bases sitting between them. The CDR3 runs 12 residues. Germline CDR1 is SGHDT and CDR2 is YYEEEE. The CDR3 reads CASSSGSYEQYF. The DNA for the CDR3 is TGTGCCAGCAGCTCAGGGTCCTACGAGCAGTACTTC.

The chain links TRBV6-5 to TRBJ2-6, with D hard to call. The germline V gene encodes CDR1 MNHEY and CDR2 SVGAGI. The V gene lost 8 bases and the J gene lost 0 bases, with 8 bases spanning the gap. The CDR3 length is 14 residues. Written as DNA, the CDR3 is TGTGCCAGCGAAGCAGGCTCTGGGGCCAACGTCCTGACTTTC. Residues: CASEAGSGANVLTF.

The rearrangement links TRBV5-6 to TRBJ2-6, with 7 nucleotides matching TRBD2. The CDR3 runs to 17 residues. Losses at the gene ends were 4 bases for V and 0 bases for J; bases not matched to a gene: 7. Germline V gene data show CDR1 as SGHDT and CDR2 as YYEEEE. In DNA, the CDR3 is TGTGCCAGCAGCCTGCGGGGGAGCCCCTCTGGGGCCAACGTCCTGACTTTC. Translated, it gives CASSLRGSPSGANVLTF.

This rearrangement joins TRBV2 to TRBJ1-5; D remains ambiguous. The CDR3 covers 14 residues. Trimming removed 3 bases at V and 0 bases at J, with 6 bases between. The germline CDR1 and CDR2 sequences are SNHLY and FYNNEI. CDR3 residues: CASSDGNSNQPQHF. CDR3 nucleotides: TGTGCCAGCAGTGACGGTAATAGCAATCAGCCCCAGCATTTT.

This clone occurred once. This rearrangement joins TRBV7-9 to TRBJ2-7; a weak D match, TRBD1 (5 bases). Trimming pared 5 bases from V and 0 bases from J, leaving 14 bases between. The CDR3 contains 15 residues. Germline-derived CDR1 and CDR2 are SEHNR and FQNEAQ (reference sequence). As DNA, the CDR3 is TGTGCCAGCAGCCCGACAGTCTCGAGCTCCTACGAGCAGTACTTC. Its protein product is CASSPTVSSSYEQYF. Together with reference TRBV7-9 and TRBJ2-7, the CDR3 gives the full variable domain: DTGVSQNPRHKITKRGQNVTFRCDPISEHNRLYWYRQTLGQGPEFLTYFQNEAQLEKSRLLSDRFSAERPKGSFSTLEIQRTEQGDSAMYLCASSPTVSSSYEQYFGPGTRLTVT.

This clone was observed a handful of times. The chain employs TRBV10-3 and TRBJ1-6; D remains unclear. The CDR3 consists of 15 residues. Trimming pared 3 bases from V and 9 bases from J, leaving 15 bases between. Germline V gene sequence: CDR1 ENHRY, CDR2 SYGVKD. This CDR3 reads CAISEPEGGSSPLHF. The CDR3 bases are TGTGCCATCAGTGAACCTGAGGGTGGGAGTTCACCCCTCCACTTT.

The J gene is TRBJ1-3, the V gene TRBV19; 11 bases fit TRBD1. With V trimmed by 3 bases and J by 0 bases, 4 bases remained unmatched. This CDR3 region has 17 residues. Germline lookup yields CDR1 LNHDA and CDR2 SQIVND (reference sequence). The CDR3 coding sequence is TGTGCCAGTAGTATCGGACAGGGGGCCTTCTCTGGAAACACCATATATTTT. This codes for CASSIGQGAFSGNTIYF.

This clone was found once. The V gene is TRBV29-1, the J gene TRBJ1-2; TRBD1 aligns across 8 bases. Germline-derived CDR1 and CDR2 are SQVTM and ANQGSEA. CDR3 length equals 15 residues. With V trimmed by 4 bases and J by 7 bases, 14 bases remained unmatched. CDR3: CSVGAAGGPRGGYTF. CDR3 nucleotide sequence: TGCAGCGTTGGGGCGGCAGGGGGCCCGAGGGGTGGCTACACCTTC.

The chain uses TRBV4-1 and TRBJ1-3, with D hard to call. The CDR3 has 17 amino acids. The V and J ends lost 1 base and 0 bases respectively, with 13 bases between them. Germline CDR1 reads MGHRA; CDR2 reads YSYEKL. The CDR3 sequence: CASSQVEAVLSGNTIYF. CDR3 DNA sequence: TGCGCCAGCAGCCAAGTCGAGGCGGTCCTCTCTGGAAACACCATATATTTT.

This chain joins TRBV11-3 and TRBJ2-5; D perhaps matches TRBD2 (7 bases). Germline lookup yields CDR1 SGHNT and CDR2 YENEEA. This CDR3 is 15 amino acids long. V lost 3 bases and J lost 5, with 16 bases in between. The CDR3 bases are TGTGCCAGCAGCTTTGGGGCGGGGGCCGGGGAGACCCAGTACTTC. As protein: CASSFGAGAGETQYF.